The source of this T cell receptor beta chain is a study of blood T cells in healthy people across ages. The CDR3 spans 14 residues. Trimming at V came to 6 bases and at J to 6 bases, leaving 11 bases not matched to a gene. Germline values: CDR1 DFQATT, CDR2 SNEGSKA (reference sequence). For the second PCR, which ran for 7 to 11 cycles, a sample-barcoded 5' primer and a J-beta primer mix were used. Each CDR3 protein gets one entry after TCRdb re-called the 5' RACE reads with MiXCR. The table lists a few hundred thousand distinct CDR3 sequences, about 49% of them singletons, with 45% to 65% in the top ten. This clonotype has a count of ten or more.

The specimen was blood. The rearrangement uses TRBV20-1 and TRBJ2-7; 10 bases agree with TRBD2. This receptor was taken from a man in his 60s in good health. The CDR3 DNA reads TGCAGTGCGGCTAGCGGGAGTCGTGGGGGCGAGCAGTACTTC. It encodes CSAASGSRGGEQYF.